This T cell receptor beta chain was profiled in a study of shared clonotypes between healthy human individuals (dated by TCRdb to the early 2020s). As for the study more broadly: A couple of women and a few men aged 18 to 49 years were included in the cohort. The study deeply sequenced blood TCR repertoires of about five healthy adults to estimate repertoire size and the extent of clonotype sharing between individuals. To increase sequencing depth and limit assay-specific biases, different laboratories used diverse techniques to prepare libraries and sequence TCR repertoires. For each donor, three plates each were used for CD4 naive and CD4 memory, two plates were used for CD8 naive, and one plate was used for CD8 memory. Per donor, leukapheresis produced somewhere between about 0.94 and 9 billion PBMCs.

What the authors observed across the whole study: Sampling was restricted to blood, and TCR repertoires in tissues likely differ from the TCR repertoires found in blood. Compared with non-shared clonotypes, clonotypes shared by all four sorted-subset donors had higher generation probabilities. The small number of donors limited the genetic and exposure-history diversity represented. Sharing across a handful of donors was observed for about 5% of naive CD4, over 3% of naive CD8, 2.3% of memory CD4, and around 0.42% of memory CD8 clonotypes. Rarefaction of sorted-subset datasets indicated incomplete sequencing despite the large sequencing depth. Pairwise subsampling indicated that sequencing depth was expected to affect the degree of clonotype sharing among donors. Naive subsets generally had larger estimated clonotype richness than memory subsets.

Using the deep immunoSEQ assay, TCR CDR3 regions were amplified from genomic DNA by multiplex PCR. For each cell subset, the extracted genomic DNA was distributed evenly across all wells of several immunoSEQ 96-well plates, and each plate served as one replicate. For sorted subsets, about 0.2 ug genomic DNA, equal to about 30,000 T cell genomes, was loaded into each replicate PCR. Purified libraries were quantified with a Qubit 3.0 fluorometer, sized on a Bioanalyzer 2100, and re-quantified with the KAPA Library Quantification kit. Each immunoSEQ 96-well plate was sequenced on its own single-read 150-cycle Illumina NextSeq 550 flow cell. Under the source paper's analysis protocol: Because only junctional sequences without quality scores were contained in the immunoSEQ output, filtering matching that applied to full-length reads could not be performed. Sequences were annotated with PyIR, a Python wrapper for IgBLAST v1.9, and V/J genes and CDR3 were assigned using IMGT germline references. Reads with weak V/J assignments (E-value above 1e-6), missing CDR3, stop codons, out-of-frame junctions, or ambiguous translated residues were removed. V3J clonotypes were defined as sequences sharing the same inferred V gene, J gene, and CDR3 amino acid sequence. Percentage overlap between repertoires was calculated by dividing the number of shared unique clonotypes by the size of the smaller repertoire. Three approaches were used to assess repertoire richness: RTK rarefaction, the Chao1 estimator, and Recon v2.1 estimates of unobserved clonotypes. For all TCRbeta clonotypes obtained by the gDNA method from a handful of donors, generation probabilities were computed with OLGA. Not all clones reach the TCRdb copy of this immuneACCESS table, which keeps in-frame sequences only. Checked studies attribute under half of the gap to unresolved V genes and leave the rest unexplained. Clone size and V and J calls were adopted from that table, with D and trimming inferred from the DNA. The sample data list under 600,000 clones, and more than 95% of these were observed just once. Of the sample, approximately 0.057% falls within the top ten clones.

The CDR1 and CDR2 encoded by the germline V gene (reference sequence) are SGHNT and YYREEE. From the cysteine up to the phenylalanine, the CDR3 has a length of 15 residues. Only CDR3 DNA remains: 45 bases, in frame from the first base. Trimming at the junction amounts to 4 bases on V and 2 bases on J, and the germline ends lie 12 bases apart. This clone was found once. Its antigen is currently not known. There are no base qualities to consult, and no much larger clone falls within one base. The donors were healthy, HIV-negative adults who had no recently reported acute infections or vaccinations. All donors were Caucasian adults living in Nashville, Tennessee, USA. Magnetic negative selection was used to enrich CD4+ T cells, after which naive cells were positively selected on CD45RA and the negative fraction became the memory subset. Blood was collected by leukapheresis, and PBMCs were isolated by Ficoll-Histopaque density gradient centrifugation and then cryopreserved in liquid nitrogen vapor phase. Analytical flow cytometry was used to check the purity and quantity of every magnetically sorted T cell population. From each sorted fraction, genomic DNA was isolated and quantified by UV absorbance on a Nanodrop 2000c.

This clonotype was sampled from a woman aged 30 to 39 in good health. The chain joins TRBV5-4 to TRBJ2-2; the D gene remains uncertain. Sequenced material: naive CD4+ T cells sorted from blood. What this sample's cell subset or site label stands for: CD45RA+ positively selected. The DNA sequence reads TGTGCCAGCAGCCCGCCAACAGCCAACACCGGGGAGCTGTTTTTT. This codes for CASSPPTANTGELFF.